This entry concerns a single T cell receptor beta chain. The target of this receptor is not known. Per-base quality was not reported, and no clone a single base away is much larger than it. The CDR3 holds 15 amino acids from the cysteine to the phenylalanine. Just CDR3 DNA is preserved here, 45 bases in frame from base 1. In the germline V gene, CDR1 corresponds to MNHEY and CDR2 to SVGAGI. The V end loses 0 bases and the J end loses 1 base, and a stretch of 6 bases separates them. These data originate in a study of control samples from healthy donors and cancer patients (dated by TCRdb to 2018 to 2020). The library was generated by the immunoSEQ multiplex PCR assay. The table comes from immuneACCESS by way of TCRdb, which keeps in-frame sequences with V and J called. Part of the clones is missing from these tables; in studies checked, under half for an unresolved V gene and the rest for unknown reasons. The sample data list approximately 210,000 clones, and 90% to 95% of these were observed just once. The ten largest account for around 1.9% of the sample.

Source material: blood. The receptor chain draws on TRBV6-5 and TRBJ2-2; the D segment cannot be called with confidence. The sequence was collected from a man aged 25 to 40 in good health. The CDR3 is CASSYSPWNTGELFF. In nucleotide form, the sequence is TGTGCCAGCAGTTACTCACCGTGGAACACCGGGGAGCTGTTTTTT.